The 12 T cell receptor beta chains below were found in one sample sequenced in a study of early T cells in non-severe SARS-CoV-2 infection. TCRdb ran MiXCR on the 5' RACE reads and lists one entry per CDR3 protein. The table has approximately 68,000 distinct CDR3 sequences, 10% seen once. The material sequenced was whole blood, taken at baseline. The receptors originated from an adult who was a healthcare worker with PCR-confirmed SARS-CoV-2 infection or an uninfected control (not recorded which).

This clonotype was counted between two and nine times. This chain connects TRBV20-1 to TRBJ2-5, with D perhaps TRBD1 or TRBD2 (6 bases each). CDR3 length: 13 residues. Germline V lookup: CDR1 DFQATT, CDR2 SNEGSKA (reference sequence). Trimming stripped 0 bases from V and 4 bases from J, with 9 bases between. Here the CDR3 reads CSARESGAETQYF. The CDR3 DNA follows: TGCAGTGCTAGAGAGTCGGGGGCAGAGACCCAGTACTTC.

This clonotype was counted ten times or more. The CDR3: CASSLTSGRPTDTQYF. The CDR3 DNA is TGTGCCAGCAGCTTGACTAGCGGTCGCCCCACAGATACGCAGTATTTT. This chain links TRBV7-9 with TRBJ2-3, with TRBD2 identical over 9 bases. The CDR3 is made up of 16 amino acids. Germline-derived CDR1 and CDR2 are SEHNR and FQNEAQ (reference sequence). Germline trimming cut 3 bases from V and 2 bases from J; bases unmatched to any gene: 6.

This clonotype was seen repeatedly, ten times or more. The chain joins TRBV7-2 to TRBJ2-4; the D gene is possibly TRBD2 (6 bases). CDR1 and CDR2 (germline): SGHTA, FQGNSA. The V and J ends lost 5 bases and 0 bases respectively, with 14 bases between them. CDR3 length equals 16 residues. The CDR3 DNA reads as TGTGCCAGCAGCCCCAGCGGAGGGCTAGCCAAAAACATTCAGTACTTC. It specifies CASSPSGGLAKNIQYF.

This clonotype was observed a few times. The chain has TRBV10-1 and TRBJ1-1; unclear D gene. Per germline, CDR1 WNHNN and CDR2 SYGVQD (reference sequence). The CDR3 spans 13 residues. Trimming cost V 7 bases and J 3 bases, with 12 bases left between them. DNA for the CDR3: TGCGCCAGCAAAGGGATTATGGACACTGAAGCTTTCTTT. Amino acids: CASKGIMDTEAFF.

This clonotype was seen repeatedly, ten times or more. This chain links TRBV19 with TRBJ1-2; D is perhaps TRBD1 (5 bases). The V gene's germline CDR1 is LNHDA and CDR2 SQIVND (reference sequence). The CDR3 consists of 14 residues. V dropped 5 bases and J dropped 3 bases, with 13 bases sitting between them. The CDR3 sequence is CASSPGTGDYGYTF. The CDR3 bases are TGTGCCAGTAGTCCCGGGACCGGGGACTATGGCTACACCTTC.

This clonotype has at least ten counts. V is TRBV29-1 and J is TRBJ2-2; D remains unclear. Trimming took off 0 bases at V and 3 bases at J, with 2 bases between the two ends. CDR3 length: 12 residues. Germline V gene data show CDR1 as SQVTM and CDR2 as ANQGSEA. The CDR3 nucleotides are TGCAGCGTTGAAGATGACACCGGGGAGCTGTTTTTT. Residues: CSVEDDTGELFF.

There are a few counts of this clonotype. The chain has TRBV19 and TRBJ2-1; no firm D call. Germline values: CDR1 LNHDA, CDR2 SQIVND (reference sequence). The CDR3 sequence is 11 residues long. V was clipped by 3 bases and J by 7 bases, with 4 bases between them. The CDR3 loop reads CASSIKNEQFF. The DNA for the CDR3 is TGTGCCAGTAGTATCAAAAATGAGCAGTTCTTC. The full variable domain, completed using reference TRBV19 and TRBJ2-1, is DGGITQSPKYLFRKEGQNVTLSCEQNLNHDAMYWYRQDPGQGLRLIYYSQIVNDFQKGDIAEGYSVSREKKESFPLTVTSAQKNPTAFYLCASSIKNEQFFGPGTRLTVL.

Points on this clonotype: This clone may be a read error of a much larger clone one base away. Written as DNA, the CDR3 is TGTGCCTGGAGGGGGACAGGCCTCGTAGGAGTCAACGTCCTGACTTTC. Protein: CAWRGTGLVGVNVLTF. This rearrangement joins TRBV30 to TRBJ2-6; 8 bases agree with TRBD1. The CDR3 length is 16 residues. Germline CDR1 is GTSNPN and CDR2 is SVGIG (reference sequence). V trimming: 3 bases; J trimming: 9 bases; junction bases outside the gene matches: 13.

This clonotype was seen only a few times. The V gene is TRBV29-1, the J gene TRBJ2-7; D is undetermined. This CDR3 is 11 amino acids long. The V gene's germline CDR1 is SQVTM and CDR2 ANQGSEA. V lost 3 bases to trimming and J lost 4 bases, with 7 bases between them. CDR3 amino acids: CSVEGPYEQYF. The CDR3 DNA is TGCAGCGTTGAGGGTCCTTACGAGCAGTACTTC.

The chain has TRBV7-8 and TRBJ1-4; TRBD1 agrees at 7 bases. After removal of 2 bases from V and 5 bases from J, the junction contained 8 bases not matched to a gene. The CDR3 loop spans 16 amino acids. The germline gives CDR1 SGHVS, CDR2 FQNEAQ. The CDR3 spells CASSLNNRGGNEKLFF. CDR3 DNA sequence: TGTGCCAGCAGCTTAAATAACAGGGGAGGAAATGAAAAACTGTTTTTT.

The V and J genes are TRBV6-2 or TRBV6-3 and TRBJ1-1, with D unclear. CDR1 is MNHEY, CDR2 SVGEGT, per germline. V dropped 2 bases and J dropped 0 bases, with 13 bases sitting between them. CDR3 length: 16 residues. Here the CDR3 reads CASSYHTVGMNTEAFF. The CDR3 DNA sequence: TGTGCCAGCAGTTACCACACTGTGGGGATGAACACTGAAGCTTTCTTT.

This clonotype was observed many times. The V gene is TRBV10-3, the J gene TRBJ1-1, with 7 bases lining up with TRBD1. The CDR3 totals 14 residues. CDR1 is ENHRY, CDR2 SYGVKD, per germline. V gave up 5 bases and J gave up 4 bases; unmatched junction bases: 7. Written as DNA, the CDR3 is TGTGCCATCAGTAGAGGACAGGACAGCACTGAAGCTTTCTTT. Residues: CAISRGQDSTEAFF.